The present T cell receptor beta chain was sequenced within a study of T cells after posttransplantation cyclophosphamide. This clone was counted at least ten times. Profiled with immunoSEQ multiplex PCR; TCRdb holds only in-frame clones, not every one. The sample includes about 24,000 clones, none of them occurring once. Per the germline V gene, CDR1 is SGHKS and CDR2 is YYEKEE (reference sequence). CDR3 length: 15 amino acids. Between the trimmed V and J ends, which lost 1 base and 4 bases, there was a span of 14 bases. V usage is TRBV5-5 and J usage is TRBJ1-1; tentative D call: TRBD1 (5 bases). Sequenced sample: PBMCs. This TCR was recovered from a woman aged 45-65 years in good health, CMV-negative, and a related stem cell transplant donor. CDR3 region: CASSLSRQPGTEAFF. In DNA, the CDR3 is TGTGCCAGCAGCTTGTCCCGACAGCCGGGCACTGAAGCTTTCTTT.